These T cell receptor beta chains were read from a single sample in a study of blood T cell repertoires in COVID-19. Libraries were prepared by immunoSEQ multiplex PCR; TCRdb keeps only in-frame clonotypes and omits some of them. The data show about 350,000 clones, about nine tenths seen once. Sample: PBMCs or T cells enriched from blood (not recorded which). These receptors all come from a woman aged 25 to 39 who had been exposed to COVID-19. Both conserved end residues are part of each CDR3. The D gene is left open where the match is weak. The size field is filled for only some rows; it gives once, few, many or a size class.

CDR3 length	D gene	clone size	J gene	V gene	CDR3 DNA	CDR3 protein
14	TRBD1	-	TRBJ2-7	TRBV5-6	TGTGCCAGCAGCTTAGGACAGGTCGCCTACGAGCAGTACTTC	CASSLGQVAYEQYF
14	TRBD1	-	TRBJ1-4	TRBV5-1	TGCGCCAGCAGCATGGGACAGGGGAATGAAAAACTGTTTTTT	CASSMGQGNEKLFF
15	-	-	TRBJ1-2	TRBV28	TGTGCCAGCAGTTCCCCGGGGGGGGATAACTATGGCTACACCTTC	CASSSPGGDNYGYTF
14	TRBD2	-	TRBJ2-1	TRBV19	TGTGCCAGTAGTATTTTGGCGGGACTAAATGAGCAGTTCTTC	CASSILAGLNEQFF
16	TRBD1	-	TRBJ1-4	TRBV5-1	TGCGCCAGCAGCCTCCCCGGGACAGGTATTAATGAAAAACTGTTTTTT	CASSLPGTGINEKLFF
16	TRBD2	-	TRBJ2-3	TRBV5-4	TGTGCCAGCAGCCCCGGGACTAGCCCCACCACAGATACGCAGTATTTT	CASSPGTSPTTDTQYF
15	TRBD2	-	TRBJ2-5	TRBV19	TGTGCCAGTAGTATTCAGGCTAGCGGGAAAGAGACCCAGTACTTC	CASSIQASGKETQYF
17	-	once	TRBJ2-5	TRBV28	TGTGCCAGCAGGTCGTGGCAACTTGAGGAGATGGGAGAGACCCAGTACTTC	CASRSWQLEEMGETQYF
18	-	-	TRBJ2-2	TRBV27	TGTGCCAGCAGTTTATTACCCGACAGGTTCCGTAACACCGGGGAGCTGTTTTTT	CASSLLPDRFRNTGELFF
14	-	-	TRBJ1-4	TRBV3-1/TRBV3-2	TGTGCCAGCAGTCGACCGGGGGGCTTTGAAAAACTGTTTTTT	CASSRPGGFEKLFF
14	-	-	TRBJ1-2	TRBV27	TGTGCCAGCAGTTTAAAAGCGGCCGGATATGGCTACACCTTC	CASSLKAAGYGYTF
14	-	few	TRBJ1-5	TRBV7-9	TGTGCCAGCAGCCCAGAGGGGGGCAATCAGCCCCAGCATTTT	CASSPEGGNQPQHF
16	-	-	TRBJ1-1	TRBV19	TGTGCCAGTAGTATAGGGCAGGCCCTACTAGGGACTGAAGCTTTCTTT	CASSIGQALLGTEAFF
18	-	-	TRBJ2-1	TRBV9	TGTGCCAGCAGCGTATCGGGGGCTAGCGGTAGCTCCTACAATGAGCAGTTCTTC	CASSVSGASGSSYNEQFF
17	-	-	TRBJ1-5	TRBV19	TGTGCCAGTAGTATGTTGGCAGGGTTACCGAGTAATCAGCCCCAGCATTTT	CASSMLAGLPSNQPQHF
15	-	-	TRBJ1-5	TRBV28	TGTGCCAGCAGCTCGACAGTATATAGCAATCAGCCCCAGCATTTT	CASSSTVYSNQPQHF
14	TRBD1	-	TRBJ1-2	TRBV5-1	TGCGCCAGCAGCGGATCGACAGGGGGTGCTGGCTACACCTTC	CASSGSTGGAGYTF
18	-	once	TRBJ2-3	TRBV5-6	TGTGCCAGCAGCTTGCGGGGTCCCCCTCCCCCTAGCACAGATACGCAGTATTTT	CASSLRGPPPPSTDTQYF
14	-	-	TRBJ2-7	TRBV11-2	TGTGCCAGCAGCCTCCGGACCCTAGGGGCCGAGCAGTACTTC	CASSLRTLGAEQYF
15	TRBD1	once	TRBJ1-1	TRBV9	TGTGCCAGCAGCGTAGGGGGACAGGGGGCCGCTGAAGCTTTCTTT	CASSVGGQGAAEAFF
14	-	-	TRBJ2-1	TRBV24-1	TGTGCCACCAGAGCCCCTTTCCCGTACAATGAGCAGTTCTTC	CATRAPFPYNEQFF
15	TRBD2	-	TRBJ2-7	TRBV30	TGTGCCTGGAGGACCGGGGAGGGTGTTCGCGACGAGCAGTACTTC	CAWRTGEGVRDEQYF
13	-	-	TRBJ2-5	TRBV12-3/TRBV12-4	TGTGCCAGCAGACCAGGGGGGAGAGAGACCCAGTACTTC	CASRPGGRETQYF
16	-	-	TRBJ1-5	TRBV10-2	TGCGCCAGCAGTGAATTTCTCGCGGAAATAAATCAGCCCCAGCATTTT	CASSEFLAEINQPQHF
15	TRBD1	few	TRBJ2-1	TRBV19	TGTGCCAGTAGGCCCGGGACAGGGGACTACAATGAGCAGTTCTTC	CASRPGTGDYNEQFF
13	-	-	TRBJ1-2	TRBV12-3/TRBV12-4	TGTGCCAGCAGTACAACAGGAGCTGGTGGCTACACCTTC	CASSTTGAGGYTF
12	-	-	TRBJ1-1	TRBV13	TGTGCCAGCGATCAGTGGAACACTGAAGCTTTCTTT	CASDQWNTEAFF
14	-	-	TRBJ2-7	TRBV6-1	TGTGCCAGCAGTGAAGGGACAGCGGCCTACGAGCAGTACTTC	CASSEGTAAYEQYF
15	-	once	TRBJ1-1	TRBV5-1	TGCGCCAGCAGCGGGCTACAGGGCCCGAACACTGAAGCTTTCTTT	CASSGLQGPNTEAFF
16	TRBD2	-	TRBJ2-1	TRBV7-9	TGTGCCAGCAGTTCAACTAGCGGGAGGGTTAACAATGAGCAGTTCTTC	CASSSTSGRVNNEQFF
17	TRBD1	-	TRBJ1-5	TRBV28	TGTGCCAGCAGTTTACCCCTGAGACAGGGGGCCAATCAGCCCCAGCATTTT	CASSLPLRQGANQPQHF
17	-	-	TRBJ1-2	TRBV4-2	TGTGCCAGCAGCCAAGATTTGTGGGGGCGGGGGCCTTATGGCTACACCTTC	CASSQDLWGRGPYGYTF
17	-	once	TRBJ2-1	TRBV18	TGTGCCAGCTCACCGGTCTACGGGAGCTTTCAAAACAATGAGCAGTTCTTC	CASSPVYGSFQNNEQFF
13	-	-	TRBJ2-7	TRBV30	TGTGCCTGGAGTGTAGTGACAGAGAGCGAGCAGTACTTC	CAWSVVTESEQYF
15	-	-	TRBJ1-2	TRBV5-4	TGTGCCAGCAGCTTGGACGGTGGAGTCCCCTATGGCTACACCTTC	CASSLDGGVPYGYTF
15	-	few	TRBJ2-3	TRBV5-4	TGTGCCAGCACCCAGGAGGTGCATAGCACAGATACGCAGTATTTT	CASTQEVHSTDTQYF
16	-	-	TRBJ1-1	TRBV12-1	TGTGCCAGCAGCCCAACGACAGCCCACAAGAACACTGAAGCTTTCTTT	CASSPTTAHKNTEAFF
13	-	-	TRBJ2-4	TRBV28	TGTGCGGCCGGGCGGGGTGTCAAAAACATTCAGTACTTC	CAAGRGVKNIQYF
12	-	-	TRBJ2-1	TRBV12-5	TGTGCTAGTGGTTTGGTACTAAGGGAGCAGTTCTTC	CASGLVLREQFF
14	TRBD2	few	TRBJ2-5	TRBV2	TGTGCCAGCAGTGTGGGGGAGGGTCGAGAGACCCAGTACTTC	CASSVGEGRETQYF
16	-	-	TRBJ1-3	TRBV9	TGTGCCAGCAGCGCCCGGACAGACTACTCTGGAAACACCATATATTTT	CASSARTDYSGNTIYF
16	TRBD2	-	TRBJ2-3	TRBV2	TGTGCCAGCAGTTCTAGGGCTAGCGGATCCACAGATACGCAGTATTTT	CASSSRASGSTDTQYF
18	TRBD2	-	TRBJ2-5	TRBV30	TGTGCCTGGAGTGTACGGGGTCTAGCGGGAGGCCACCAAGAGACCCAGTACTTC	CAWSVRGLAGGHQETQYF